The T cell receptor beta chain under discussion was sequenced for a study of blood T cell repertoires in COVID-19. Profiling relied on immunoSEQ multiplex PCR, and the TCRdb table lists in-frame clones only, not all of them. The sample includes approximately 190,000 clones, 82% seen only once; the top ten take roughly 5%. This CDR3 region has 14 residues. The ends were cut back, 3 bases at V and 1 base at J, with 10 bases in the middle. CDR1 DFQATT and CDR2 SNEGSKA come from the germline V gene (reference sequence). Sequencing was done on a sample of peripheral blood. J is TRBJ2-1 and V is TRBV20-1; D might be TRBD1 (5 bases). This receptor was taken from a woman in her 30s with acute or convalescent COVID-19. CDR3 loop: CSASDSLSYNEQFF. The DNA for the CDR3 is TGCAGTGCTAGTGACAGTTTATCCTACAATGAGCAGTTCTTC.